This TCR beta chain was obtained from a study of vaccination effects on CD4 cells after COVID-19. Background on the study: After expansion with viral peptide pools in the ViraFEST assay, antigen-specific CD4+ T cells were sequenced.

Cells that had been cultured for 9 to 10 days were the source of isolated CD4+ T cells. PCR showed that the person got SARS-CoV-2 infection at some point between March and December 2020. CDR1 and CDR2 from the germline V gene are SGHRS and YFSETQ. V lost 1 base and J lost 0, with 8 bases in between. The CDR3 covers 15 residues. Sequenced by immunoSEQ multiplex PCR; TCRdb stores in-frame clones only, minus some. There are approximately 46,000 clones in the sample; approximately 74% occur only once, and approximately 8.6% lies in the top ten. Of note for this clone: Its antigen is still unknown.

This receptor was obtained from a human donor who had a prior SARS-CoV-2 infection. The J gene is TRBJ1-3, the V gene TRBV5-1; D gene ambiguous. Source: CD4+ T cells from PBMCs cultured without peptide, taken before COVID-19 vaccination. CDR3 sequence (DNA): TGCGCCAGCAGCTTGTACAGTCACTCTGGAAACACCATATATTTT. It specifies CASSLYSHSGNTIYF.